This record concerns one TCR beta chain sequence. Its antigen is as yet unknown. A much larger clone differs by one base, so this may be a read error. These data come from a study of spatial heterogeneity in lung cancer. Study outcomes and limitations: Ubiquitous expanded tumor TCRs were seen in blood more at resection than at follow-up.

MiXCR was run by TCRdb on the 5' RACE reads, yielding one entry per CDR3 protein. This table has about 48,000 distinct CDR3 sequences, less than 5.5% appearing once. Sample time point: sample taken at primary tumor resection. No cell sorting; template was whole RNA from tumor, lung tissue or PBMC. CDR1 is MDHEN and CDR2 is SYDVKM in the germline V gene. The V segment lost 6 bases and the J segment 3 bases; nucleotides outside the gene matches: 8. The CDR3 has 15 residues. This chain uses TRBV28 with TRBJ2-3; TRBD1 aligns across 8 bases. This material consisted of PBMCs, taken at surgery. The clonotype was recovered from a male donor with early-stage non-small cell lung cancer. The CDR3 region is CASSPVGQDTDTQYF. CDR3 in DNA: TGTGCCAGCAGCCCCGTGGGACAGGATACAGATACGCAGTATTTT.